The text below deals with one TCR beta chain. This entry is derived from a study of blood T cell repertoires in COVID-19. TCRdb's copy holds only in-frame clones and misses some; the assay was immunoSEQ multiplex PCR. Among some 250,000 clones, about three quarters were seen once, and the ten largest hold 2.5% to 4%. The germline gives CDR1 MNHEY, CDR2 SVGAGI. This CDR3 is 15 amino acids long. V dropped 10 bases and J dropped 4; count of bases not matched to a gene: 8. This chain connects TRBV6-5 to TRBJ1-3, with TRBD1 matching over 12 bases. The source of this sequence is an elderly woman with acute or convalescent COVID-19. The sample was peripheral blood. This chain's CDR3 is CATQGTGGVGNTIYF. Written as DNA, the CDR3 is TGTGCCACCCAAGGGACAGGGGGCGTCGGAAACACCATATATTTT.